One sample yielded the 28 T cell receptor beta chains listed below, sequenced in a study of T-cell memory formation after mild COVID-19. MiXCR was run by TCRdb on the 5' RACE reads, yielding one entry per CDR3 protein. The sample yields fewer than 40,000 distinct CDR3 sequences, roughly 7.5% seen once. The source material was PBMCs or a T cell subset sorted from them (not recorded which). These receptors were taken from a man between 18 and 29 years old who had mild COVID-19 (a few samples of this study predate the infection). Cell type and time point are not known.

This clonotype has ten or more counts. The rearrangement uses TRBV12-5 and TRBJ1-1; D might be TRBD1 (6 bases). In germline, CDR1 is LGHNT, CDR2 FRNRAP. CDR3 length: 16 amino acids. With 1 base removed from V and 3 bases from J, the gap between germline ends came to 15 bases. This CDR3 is CASGLDYTGRDTEAFF. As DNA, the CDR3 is TGTGCTAGTGGTTTGGACTATACAGGGAGGGACACTGAAGCTTTCTTT.

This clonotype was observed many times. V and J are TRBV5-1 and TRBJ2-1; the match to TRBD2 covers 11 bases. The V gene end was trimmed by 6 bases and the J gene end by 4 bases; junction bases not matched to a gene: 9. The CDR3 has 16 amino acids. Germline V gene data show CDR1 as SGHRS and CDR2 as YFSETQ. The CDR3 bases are TGCGCCAGCAAAACTAGCGGGGGAGCCGCTTACAATGAGCAGTTCTTC. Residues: CASKTSGGAAYNEQFF.

The CDR3 bases are TGTGCCAGCAGCCCGCGGGACAGCCGTAACTATGGCTACACCTTC. Translated: CASSPRDSRNYGYTF. The chain recombines TRBV7-2 with TRBJ1-2; 7 bases align to TRBD1. Germline CDR1 SGHTA, CDR2 FQGNSA. The CDR3 runs to 15 residues. J gave up 1 base and V 5 bases, and 7 bases lay outside the gene matches. Supplemented by reference TRBV7-2 and TRBJ1-2, the full variable domain reads GAGVSQSPSNKVTEKGKDVELRCDPISGHTALYWYRQSLGQGLEFLIYFQGNSAPDKSGLPSDRFSAERTGGSVSTLTIQRTQQEDSAVYLCASSPRDSRNYGYTFGSGTRLTVV.

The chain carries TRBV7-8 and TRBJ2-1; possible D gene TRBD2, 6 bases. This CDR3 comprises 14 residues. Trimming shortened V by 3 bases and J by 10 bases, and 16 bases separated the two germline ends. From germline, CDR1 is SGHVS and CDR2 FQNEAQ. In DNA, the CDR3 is TGTGCCAGCAGCTTGTACCAGACTGGAGGGGAGCAGTTCTTC. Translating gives CASSLYQTGGEQFF.

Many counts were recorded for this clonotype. Here the CDR3 reads CASCDFQETQYF. In DNA, the CDR3 is TGTGCCAGCTGTGACTTTCAAGAGACCCAGTACTTC. The genes are TRBV18 and TRBJ2-5; D is unresolved. The CDR3 spans 12 residues. V lost 7 bases, J lost 2 bases, and 8 bases lay in between. Per the germline V gene, CDR1 is KGHSH and CDR2 is LQKENI.

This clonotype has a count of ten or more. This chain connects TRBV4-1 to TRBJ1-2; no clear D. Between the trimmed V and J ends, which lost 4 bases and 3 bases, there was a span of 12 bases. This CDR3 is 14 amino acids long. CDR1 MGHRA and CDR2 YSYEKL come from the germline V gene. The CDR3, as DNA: TGCGCCAGCAGCCGTCCGGACGCCCACTATGGCTACACCTTC. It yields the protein CASSRPDAHYGYTF.

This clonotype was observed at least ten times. The CDR3 loop reads CASSPTSGSNIQYF. The CDR3 DNA sequence: TGTGCCAGCAGCCCGACTAGCGGGTCCAACATTCAGTACTTC. This rearrangement joins TRBV12-3 or TRBV12-4 to TRBJ2-4, with 10 positions matching TRBD2. The CDR3 is 14 amino acids. After removal of 6 bases from V and 7 bases from J, the junction contained 6 bases not matched to a gene.

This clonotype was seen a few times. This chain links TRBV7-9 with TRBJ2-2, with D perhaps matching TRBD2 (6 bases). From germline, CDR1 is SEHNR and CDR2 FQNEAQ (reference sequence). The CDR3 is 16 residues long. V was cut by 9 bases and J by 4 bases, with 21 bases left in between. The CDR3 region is CASTSFGGGATGELFF. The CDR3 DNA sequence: TGTGCCAGTACCTCTTTCGGGGGTGGCGCCACCGGGGAGCTGTTTTTT.

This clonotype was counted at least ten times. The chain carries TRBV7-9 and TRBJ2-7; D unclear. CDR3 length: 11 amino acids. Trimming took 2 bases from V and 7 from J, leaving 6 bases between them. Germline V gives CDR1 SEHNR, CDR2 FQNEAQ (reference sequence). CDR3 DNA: TGTGCCAGCAGCTTACATTCAGAGCAGTACGTC. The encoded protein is CASSLHSEQYV.

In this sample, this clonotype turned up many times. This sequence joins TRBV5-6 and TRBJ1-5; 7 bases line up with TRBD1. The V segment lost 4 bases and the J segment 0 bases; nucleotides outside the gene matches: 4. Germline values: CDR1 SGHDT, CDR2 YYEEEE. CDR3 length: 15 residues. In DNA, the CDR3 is TGTGCCAGCAGCATGGGACAGATTAGCAATCAGCCCCAGCATTTT. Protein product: CASSMGQISNQPQHF. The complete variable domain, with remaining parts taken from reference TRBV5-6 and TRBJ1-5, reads DAGVTQSPTHLIKTRGQQVTLRCSPKSGHDTVSWYQQALGQGPQFIFQYYEEEERQRGNFPDRFSGHQFPNYSSELNVNALLLGDSALYLCASSMGQISNQPQHFGDGTRLSIL.

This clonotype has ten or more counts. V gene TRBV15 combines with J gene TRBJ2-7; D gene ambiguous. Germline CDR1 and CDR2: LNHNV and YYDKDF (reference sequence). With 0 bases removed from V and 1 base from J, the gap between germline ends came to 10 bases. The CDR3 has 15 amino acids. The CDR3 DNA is TGTGCCACCAGCAGAGATATTGCGGAGTCCTACGAGCAGTACTTC. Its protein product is CATSRDIAESYEQYF.

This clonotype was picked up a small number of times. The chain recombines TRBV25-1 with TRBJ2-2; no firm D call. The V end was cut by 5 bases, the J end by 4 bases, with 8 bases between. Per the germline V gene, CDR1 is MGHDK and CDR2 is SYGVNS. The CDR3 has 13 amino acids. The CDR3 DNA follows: TGTGCCAGCAGTCCCCACGGCACCGGGGAGCTGTTTTTT. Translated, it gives CASSPHGTGELFF.

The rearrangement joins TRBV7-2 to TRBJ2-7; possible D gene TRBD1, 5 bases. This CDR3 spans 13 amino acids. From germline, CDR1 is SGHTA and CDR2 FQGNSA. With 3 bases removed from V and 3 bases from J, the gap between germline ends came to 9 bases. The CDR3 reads CASSFGHRYEQYF. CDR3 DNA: TGTGCCAGCAGCTTTGGACACCGCTACGAGCAGTACTTC. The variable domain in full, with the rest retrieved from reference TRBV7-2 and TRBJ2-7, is GAGVSQSPSNKVTEKGKDVELRCDPISGHTALYWYRQSLGQGLEFLIYFQGNSAPDKSGLPSDRFSAERTGGSVSTLTIQRTQQEDSAVYLCASSFGHRYEQYFGPGTRLTVT.

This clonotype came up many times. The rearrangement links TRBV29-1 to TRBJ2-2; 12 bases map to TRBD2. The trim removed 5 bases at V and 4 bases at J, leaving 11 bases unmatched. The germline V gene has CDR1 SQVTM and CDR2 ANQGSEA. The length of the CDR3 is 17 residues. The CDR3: CSVLPSGGETTTGELFF. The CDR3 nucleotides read TGCAGCGTTCTTCCTAGCGGGGGGGAGACAACCACCGGGGAGCTGTTTTTT.

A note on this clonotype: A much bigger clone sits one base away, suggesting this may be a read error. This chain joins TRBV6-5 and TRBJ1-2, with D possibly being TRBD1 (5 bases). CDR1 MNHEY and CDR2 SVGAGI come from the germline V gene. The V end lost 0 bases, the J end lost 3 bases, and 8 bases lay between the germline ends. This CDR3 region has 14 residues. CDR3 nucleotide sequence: TGTGCCAGCAGTTACTCGGGGGACCACTATGGCTACACCTTC. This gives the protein CASSYSGDHYGYTF.

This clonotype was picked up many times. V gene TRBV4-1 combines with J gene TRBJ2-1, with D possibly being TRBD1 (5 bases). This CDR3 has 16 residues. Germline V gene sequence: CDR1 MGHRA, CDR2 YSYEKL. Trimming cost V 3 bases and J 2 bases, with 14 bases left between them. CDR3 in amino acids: CASSHLDILAYNEQFF. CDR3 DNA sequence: TGCGCCAGCAGCCATTTGGACATCCTTGCCTACAATGAGCAGTTCTTC.

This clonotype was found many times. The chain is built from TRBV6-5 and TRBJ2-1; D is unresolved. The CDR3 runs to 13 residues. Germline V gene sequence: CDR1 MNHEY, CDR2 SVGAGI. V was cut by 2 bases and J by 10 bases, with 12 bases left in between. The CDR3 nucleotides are TGTGCCAGCAGTTACCAAGGTAGCCGGGAGCAGTTCTTC. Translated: CASSYQGSREQFF.

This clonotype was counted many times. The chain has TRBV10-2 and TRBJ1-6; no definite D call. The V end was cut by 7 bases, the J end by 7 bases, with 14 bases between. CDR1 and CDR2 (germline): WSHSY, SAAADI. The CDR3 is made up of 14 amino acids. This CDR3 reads CASKMTDRNSPLHF. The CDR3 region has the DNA TGCGCCAGCAAGATGACGGATAGGAATTCACCCCTCCACTTT.

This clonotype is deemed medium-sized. The CDR3 coding sequence is TGTGCCAGCAGCAACAGGGGCACAGATACGCAGTATTTT. Protein product: CASSNRGTDTQYF. V is TRBV6-4 and J is TRBJ2-3, with D possibly being TRBD1 (6 bases). Trimming pared 6 bases from V and 1 base from J, leaving 8 bases between. The CDR3 consists of 13 residues. Germline loops: CDR1 MRHNA, CDR2 SNTAGT.

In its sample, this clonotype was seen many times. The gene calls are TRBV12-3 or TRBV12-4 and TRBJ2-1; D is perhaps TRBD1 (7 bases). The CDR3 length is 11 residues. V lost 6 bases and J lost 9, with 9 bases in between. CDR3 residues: CASSQGGEQFF. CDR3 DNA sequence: TGTGCCAGCAGCCAGGGGGGTGAGCAGTTCTTC.

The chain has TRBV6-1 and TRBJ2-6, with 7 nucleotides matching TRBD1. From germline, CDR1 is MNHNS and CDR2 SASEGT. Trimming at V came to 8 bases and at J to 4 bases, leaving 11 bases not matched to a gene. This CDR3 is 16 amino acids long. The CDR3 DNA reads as TGTGCCAGCGTGGCAGGGGGTGTAGCAGGGGCCAACGTCCTGACTTTC. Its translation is CASVAGGVAGANVLTF.

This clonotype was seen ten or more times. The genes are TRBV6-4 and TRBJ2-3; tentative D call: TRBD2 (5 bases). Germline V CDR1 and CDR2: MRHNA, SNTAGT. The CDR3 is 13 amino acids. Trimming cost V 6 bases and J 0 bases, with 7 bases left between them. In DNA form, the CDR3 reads TGTGCCAGCAGCCGGACTAGCACAGATACGCAGTATTTT. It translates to CASSRTSTDTQYF.

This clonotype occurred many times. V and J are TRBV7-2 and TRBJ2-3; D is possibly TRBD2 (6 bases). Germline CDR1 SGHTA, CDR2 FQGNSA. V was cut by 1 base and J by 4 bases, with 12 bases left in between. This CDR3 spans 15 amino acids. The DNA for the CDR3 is TGTGCCAGCAGCTTAGTTTCCAGGAGGGCAGATACGCAGTATTTT. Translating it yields CASSLVSRRADTQYF. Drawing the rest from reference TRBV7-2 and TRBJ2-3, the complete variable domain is GAGVSQSPSNKVTEKGKDVELRCDPISGHTALYWYRQSLGQGLEFLIYFQGNSAPDKSGLPSDRFSAERTGGSVSTLTIQRTQQEDSAVYLCASSLVSRRADTQYFGPGTRLTVL.

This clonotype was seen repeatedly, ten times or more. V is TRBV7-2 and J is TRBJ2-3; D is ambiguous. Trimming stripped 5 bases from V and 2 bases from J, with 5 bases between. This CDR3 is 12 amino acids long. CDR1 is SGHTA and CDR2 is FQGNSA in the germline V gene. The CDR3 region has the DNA TGTGCCAGCAGCCCCTACACAGATACGCAGTATTTT. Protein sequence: CASSPYTDTQYF.

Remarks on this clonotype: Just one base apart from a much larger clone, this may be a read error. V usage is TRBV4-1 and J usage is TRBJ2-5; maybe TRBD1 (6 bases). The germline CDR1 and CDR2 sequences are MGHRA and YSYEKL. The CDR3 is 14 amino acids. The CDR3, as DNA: TGCGCCAGCAGCCAAGGTGGGGGACAAGATACCCAGTACTTC. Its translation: CASSQGGGQDTQYF.

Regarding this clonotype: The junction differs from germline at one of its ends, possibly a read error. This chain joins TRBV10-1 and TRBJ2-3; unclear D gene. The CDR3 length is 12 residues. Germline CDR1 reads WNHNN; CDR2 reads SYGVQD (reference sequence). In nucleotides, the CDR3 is TGCTCCAGCAGTAAAAGCACAGATACGCAGTATTTT. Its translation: CSSSKSTDTQYF.

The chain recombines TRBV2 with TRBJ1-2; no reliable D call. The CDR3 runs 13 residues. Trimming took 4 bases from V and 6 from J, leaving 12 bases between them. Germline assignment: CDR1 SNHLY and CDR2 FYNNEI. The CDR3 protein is CASSAPGGDGYTF. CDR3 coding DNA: TGTGCCAGCAGTGCACCGGGCGGAGATGGCTACACCTTC. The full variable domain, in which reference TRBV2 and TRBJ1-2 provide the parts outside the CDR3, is EPEVTQTPSHQVTQMGQEVILRCVPISNHLYFYWYRQILGQKVEFLVSFYNNEISEKSEIFDDQFSVERPDGSNFTLKIRSTKLEDSAMYFCASSAPGGDGYTFGSGTRLTVV.

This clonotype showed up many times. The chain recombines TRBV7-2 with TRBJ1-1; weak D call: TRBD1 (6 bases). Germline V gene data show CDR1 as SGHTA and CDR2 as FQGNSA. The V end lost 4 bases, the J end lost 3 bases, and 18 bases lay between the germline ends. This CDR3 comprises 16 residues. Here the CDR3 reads CASSYHYWTEYTEAFF. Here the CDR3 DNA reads TGTGCCAGCAGCTACCACTATTGGACAGAATACACTGAAGCTTTCTTT.